This T cell receptor beta chain was found in a study of blood T cells in healthy people across ages. J gave up 3 bases and V 6 bases, and 4 bases lay outside the gene matches. This CDR3 is 12 amino acids long. Looked up from germline, CDR1 is SQVTM and CDR2 is ANQGSEA. It was with a sample-barcoded 5' primer and a J-beta primer mix that a second PCR of about 6 to 12 cycles was run. Each cDNA was tagged by a template-switch adaptor containing 12 random nucleotides. TCRdb used MiXCR to reprocess the 5' RACE reads, holding one entry per CDR3 protein. The repertoire holds some 1 million distinct CDR3 sequences, 40% to 45% seen once, with approximately 17% in the top ten. A few counts support this clonotype. Its target is unknown. Findings and caveats of the study: When set beside aged donors, long-lived donors presented more naive CD4+ cells and higher diversity. Unsorted PBMCs blocked a conclusive comparison of naive and antigen-experienced cells.

Sequencing was performed on blood. The origin of this receptor is a woman aged 60-75 years in good health. The chain carries TRBV29-1 and TRBJ1-1; TRBD1 matches 7 bases. The DNA of the CDR3 is TGCAGCGTCCGACAGGGAGACACTGAAGCTTTCTTT. The encoded protein is CSVRQGDTEAFF.